The rows below give T cell receptor beta chains drawn from one sample of a study of CD8 T cells in Susac syndrome. TCRdb ran MiXCR on the immunoSEQ multiplex PCR reads and lists one entry per CDR3 protein. The sample records around 130,000 distinct CDR3 sequences, less than 95% being singletons. The specimen sequenced was CD4+ T cells from PBMCs. Every receptor here comes from a human donor in good health. The CDR3 runs from the conserved cysteine through the conserved F or W. D genes are given only for firm matches. Not all rows give a size; the values are once, few, many and, for expanded clones, a class.

D	size	V	J	CDR3	DNA
TRBD2	.	TRBV2	TRBJ2-2	CASRKGTSGISGGELFF	TGTGCCAGCAGGAAAGGGACTAGCGGGATTAGTGGCGGGGAGCTGTTTTTT
TRBD2	.	TRBV2	TRBJ2-1	CASPGLDRHNEQFF	TGTGCCAGCCCGGGACTAGATCGCCACAATGAGCAGTTCTTC
.	.	TRBV12-3/TRBV12-4	TRBJ1-4	CASSLGTGNEKLFF	TGTGCCAGCAGTTTAGGGACGGGCAATGAAAAACTGTTTTTT
.	.	TRBV18	TRBJ1-3	CASSPLRDSGNTIYF	TGTGCCAGCTCACCATTGCGCGATTCTGGAAACACCATATATTTT
TRBD1	once	TRBV6-6	TRBJ2-5	CASSLQGDALQETQYF	TGTGCCAGCAGTTTGCAGGGGGACGCCCTCCAAGAGACCCAGTACTTC
.	.	TRBV12-3/TRBV12-4	TRBJ1-5	CASRVSNQPQHF	TGTGCCAGCAGAGTCAGCAATCAGCCCCAGCATTTT
.	.	TRBV4-2	TRBJ2-7	CASSQEGTRVSEQYF	TGTGCCAGCAGCCAAGAAGGCACTAGGGTGTCCGAGCAGTACTTC
.	.	TRBV29-1	TRBJ1-1	CSVEETANTEAFF	TGCAGCGTTGAAGAGACAGCTAACACTGAAGCTTTCTTT
TRBD1	.	TRBV18	TRBJ2-3	CASSPDRSGTVF	TGTGCCAGCTCACCTGACAGATCCGGGACAGTTTTT
TRBD2	.	TRBV6-5	TRBJ2-5	CASSYISGRRETQYF	TGTGCCAGCAGTTACATTAGCGGGAGGAGAGAGACCCAGTACTTC
TRBD1	.	TRBV6-5	TRBJ1-1	CASSYGVAGGLNTEAFF	TGTGCCAGCAGTTACGGTGTGGCAGGGGGGTTGAACACTGAAGCTTTCTTT
.	.	TRBV20-1	TRBJ1-3	CSAIPGDGNTIYF	TGCAGTGCTATTCCGGGGGACGGAAACACCATATATTTT
TRBD1	.	TRBV19	TRBJ1-1	CASGDRVMEAFF	TGTGCCAGTGGAGACAGGGTTATGGAAGCTTTCTTT
TRBD2	.	TRBV3-1	TRBJ2-5	CASSQPPSGVQETQYF	TGTGCCAGCAGCCAACCCCCTAGCGGAGTGCAAGAGACCCAGTACTTC
.	.	TRBV3-1	TRBJ2-7	CASSLTTSFYEQYF	TGTGCCAGCAGCCTGACTACTAGTTTCTACGAGCAGTACTTC
TRBD1	.	TRBV30	TRBJ1-6	CAWSIKGALSGSPLHF	TGTGCCTGGAGTATCAAGGGGGCCCTATCTGGTTCACCCCTCCACTTT
.	.	TRBV6-5	TRBJ2-3	CASRPGVSPDTQYF	TGTGCCAGCAGACCGGGAGTAAGTCCAGATACGCAGTATTTT
.	.	TRBV7-9	TRBJ1-2	CASSLTGPLTGYTF	TGTGCCAGCAGCTTAACGGGCCCTTTAACTGGCTACACCTTC
TRBD2	.	TRBV6-2/TRBV6-3	TRBJ2-1	CASSYSRVLAGNSYNEQFF	TGTGCCAGCAGTTACTCGAGGGTCCTAGCGGGAAACTCCTACAATGAGCAGTTCTTC
.	.	TRBV24-1	TRBJ2-7	CATSGRLYGLPNSSYEQYF	TGTGCCACCAGTGGCCGTTTGTATGGGCTTCCCAATAGCTCCTACGAGCAGTACTTC
TRBD2	.	TRBV19	TRBJ2-2	CASTRGTSGTGELFF	TGTGCCAGTACTCGAGGGACTAGCGGCACCGGGGAGCTGTTTTTT
.	.	TRBV6-5	TRBJ1-1	CASSTITEAFF	TGTGCCAGCAGCACGATCACTGAAGCTTTCTTT
.	.	TRBV6-6	TRBJ2-7	CASSYPLGASYEQYF	TGTGCCAGCAGTTACCCCCTAGGAGCGTCCTACGAGCAGTACTTC
TRBD1	.	TRBV6-2/TRBV6-3	TRBJ1-2	CASRRDRAAGYTF	TGTGCCAGCAGGAGGGACAGGGCGGCTGGCTACACCTTC
.	.	TRBV24-1	TRBJ2-5	CATSDLETQYF	TGTGCCACCAGTGACCTGGAGACCCAGTACTTC
.	.	TRBV5-1	TRBJ2-2	CASSLDLAVAGELFF	TGCGCCAGCAGCTTGGATCTAGCTGTAGCCGGGGAGCTGTTTTTT
TRBD2	.	TRBV20-1	TRBJ2-1	CSASEREGSYNEQFF	TGCAGTGCTAGTGAGCGGGAGGGCTCCTACAATGAGCAGTTCTTC
.	.	TRBV28	TRBJ2-5	CASTGGAGKETQYF	TGTGCCAGCACCGGAGGGGCAGGGAAAGAGACCCAGTACTTC
.	.	TRBV20-1	TRBJ2-5	CSARPGGQETQYF	TGCAGTGCTAGGCCTGGGGGGCAAGAGACCCAGTACTTC
.	.	TRBV18	TRBJ1-2	CASATLQGYTF	TGTGCCAGCGCAACCCTACAGGGCTACACCTTC
TRBD2	once	TRBV20-1	TRBJ2-7	CSAPGTLAGSSYEQYF	TGCAGTGCCCCCGGTACCCTAGCGGGAAGTTCCTACGAGCAGTACTTC
.	once	TRBV18	TRBJ2-2	CASSPEGREKLFF	TGTGCCAGCTCACCCGAGGGACGGGAGAAGCTGTTTTTT
TRBD2	.	TRBV5-4	TRBJ2-1	CASSTQSGRAHNEQFF	TGTGCCAGCAGCACTCAGAGCGGGAGGGCCCACAATGAGCAGTTCTTC
TRBD1	.	TRBV5-1	TRBJ2-7	CASRKEQGVNEQYF	TGCGCCAGCAGGAAGGAACAGGGGGTCAACGAGCAGTACTTC
.	.	TRBV19	TRBJ1-5	CASSEGRGPGNQPQHF	TGTGCCAGTAGTGAGGGCAGGGGACCTGGCAATCAGCCCCAGCATTTT
TRBD2	.	TRBV19	TRBJ2-2	CASSRLAGAQIHTGELFF	TGTGCCAGTAGTCGGCTAGCGGGGGCCCAAATCCACACCGGGGAGCTGTTTTTT
TRBD1	.	TRBV3-1	TRBJ2-2	CASSPPGQGHTGELFF	TGTGCCAGCAGCCCCCCGGGACAGGGGCACACCGGGGAGCTGTTTTTT
TRBD1	.	TRBV30	TRBJ2-4	CAWSRGAYRGKGTKNIQYF	TGTGCCTGGAGTAGAGGGGCCTACAGGGGTAAAGGGACCAAAAACATTCAGTACTTC
TRBD2	.	TRBV7-2	TRBJ2-3	CASSRGLAGADTQYF	TGTGCCAGCAGCCGTGGACTAGCGGGAGCAGATACGCAGTATTTT
TRBD1	few	TRBV5-6	TRBJ2-7	CASIQTGVTYEQYF	TGTGCCAGCATCCAGACAGGGGTAACCTACGAGCAGTACTTC
TRBD2	once	TRBV30	TRBJ2-2	CAGPVRGDTGELFF	TGTGCTGGACCCGTGCGGGGGGACACCGGGGAGCTGTTTTTT
.	.	TRBV2	TRBJ2-3	CASSEMGPRGDTQYF	TGTGCCAGCAGTGAAATGGGACCCCGCGGAGATACGCAGTATTTT
TRBD1	.	TRBV25-1	TRBJ2-1	CASSTGTGSPTQFF	TGTGCCAGCAGTACCGGGACAGGGAGCCCTACGCAGTTCTTC
TRBD1	.	TRBV6-2/TRBV6-3	TRBJ2-3	CASSFGTGRDTQYF	TGTGCCAGCAGTTTCGGGACAGGGAGAGATACGCAGTATTTT
TRBD1	.	TRBV30	TRBJ1-3	CAWSGTGAGNTIYF	TGTGCCTGGAGTGGGACAGGGGCTGGAAACACCATATATTTT
TRBD2	.	TRBV19	TRBJ2-1	CASSDGTSGRDEQFF	TGTGCCAGTAGTGACGGGACTAGCGGGAGGGATGAGCAGTTCTTC
.	.	TRBV29-1	TRBJ2-5	CSVALGTGSGETQYF	TGCAGCGTTGCCCTCGGAACAGGAAGCGGGGAGACCCAGTACTTC
TRBD2	.	TRBV7-9	TRBJ2-2	CASSSSGLAESGELFF	TGTGCCAGCAGCTCGTCGGGACTAGCGGAGTCCGGGGAGCTGTTTTTT
.	.	TRBV3-1	TRBJ1-5	CASSQSGQPNQPQHF	TGTGCCAGCAGCCAAAGTGGACAGCCTAATCAGCCCCAGCATTTT
TRBD1	.	TRBV28	TRBJ2-7	CASVTGTYEQYF	TGTGCCAGCGTGACAGGGACCTACGAGCAGTACTTC
.	.	TRBV7-2	TRBJ2-1	CASTPVAAEYNEQFF	TGTGCCAGCACCCCTGTAGCGGCTGAGTACAATGAGCAGTTCTTC
TRBD1	.	TRBV15	TRBJ1-2	CATASDRGFGYTF	TGTGCCACCGCGTCGGACAGGGGATTCGGCTACACCTTC
.	.	TRBV6-5	TRBJ1-1	CASSYLGGTEAFF	TGTGCCAGCAGTTACTTAGGGGGGACTGAAGCTTTCTTT
.	.	TRBV19	TRBJ2-7	CASSINLEIEQYF	TGTGCCAGTAGTATAAATTTGGAGATCGAGCAGTACTTC